What follows is one T cell receptor beta chain and its context. Germline V lookup: CDR1 MNHNS, CDR2 SASEGT. The trim removed 6 bases at V and 1 base at J, leaving 0 bases unmatched. The CDR3 has 12 residues. The data belong to a study of cytomegalovirus exposure and HLA in healthy donors. A multiplex PCR was run with 60 Vbeta primers and 13 Jbeta primers. Original analysis: About 11 million of the roughly 80 million unique TCR beta chains counted in a later analysis were shared. Repertoires were generated with immunoSEQ multiplex PCR, while TCRdb's copy carries only in-frame clones and drops some. The V and J calls and clone size come from that table; D and trimming were worked out from the DNA. The sample consists of around 150,000 clones, almost 80% of them appearing once.

This clonotype was sampled from a young man in good health and CMV-seropositive. The specimen sequenced was PBMCs. The chain couples TRBV6-1 to TRBJ2-7; 7 bases are shared with TRBD1. CDR3 in DNA: TGTGCCAGCAGGGGACAGTCCTACGAGCAGTACTTC. Protein product: CASRGQSYEQYF.